The 17 T cell receptor beta chains given below trace back to one sample, sequenced in a study of CD8 T cells in ankylosing spondylitis. TCRdb redid the calling of the 5' RACE reads with MiXCR, one entry per CDR3 protein. The sample yields more than 6,500 distinct CDR3 sequences, more than 8% seen once. Sequencing input: blood, either unsorted or a sorted T cell fraction (not recorded which). These receptors were collected from a male donor with ankylosing spondylitis or in good health (not recorded which).

The J gene is TRBJ2-3, the V gene TRBV9; D possibly corresponds to TRBD1 (6 bases). The V end lost 4 bases, the J end lost 3 bases, and 15 bases lay between the germline ends. This CDR3 is 15 amino acids long. The germline V gene encodes CDR1 SGDLS and CDR2 YYNGEE. CDR3 loop: CASSHLGRGTDTQYF. The CDR3 nucleotides read TGTGCCAGCAGCCACCTCGGTAGGGGGACAGATACGCAGTATTTT. Combining the CDR3 with reference TRBV9 and TRBJ2-3 gives the whole variable domain DSGVTQTPKHLITATGQRVTLRCSPRSGDLSVYWYQQSLDQGLQFLIQYYNGEERAKGNILERFSAQQFPDLHSELNLSSLELGDSALYFCASSHLGRGTDTQYFGPGTRLTVL.

This clonotype was picked up a small number of times. The genes are TRBV9 and TRBJ2-7; D unresolved. CDR1 is SGDLS and CDR2 is YYNGEE in the germline V gene. The CDR3 totals 14 residues. Trimming removed 5 bases at V and 2 bases at J, with 14 bases between. The DNA of the CDR3 is TGTGCCAGCAGTCCTACTTCTGAACCCTACGAGCAGTACGTC. It codes for CASSPTSEPYEQYV.

There are many counts of this clonotype. V gene TRBV9 combines with J gene TRBJ2-1; D is possibly TRBD1 (6 bases). The CDR3 length is 13 residues. Germline CDR1 is SGDLS and CDR2 is YYNGEE. Trimming pared 7 bases from V and 0 bases from J, leaving 8 bases between. The CDR3 reads CASGQLSYNEQFF. Here the CDR3 DNA reads TGTGCCAGCGGACAGCTCTCCTACAATGAGCAGTTCTTC. The full variable domain, with the rest looked up from reference TRBV9 and TRBJ2-1, is DSGVTQTPKHLITATGQRVTLRCSPRSGDLSVYWYQQSLDQGLQFLIQYYNGEERAKGNILERFSAQQFPDLHSELNLSSLELGDSALYFCASGQLSYNEQFFGPGTRLTVL.

This clonotype is medium-sized within its sample. V gene TRBV9 combines with J gene TRBJ2-1; D gene uncertain. Trimming cost V 4 bases and J 3 bases, with 20 bases left between them. Per germline, CDR1 SGDLS and CDR2 YYNGEE. This CDR3 is built from 17 residues. This CDR3 is CASSPNPGSHLYNEQFF. CDR3 in DNA: TGTGCCAGCAGCCCTAATCCGGGTAGCCACCTCTACAATGAGCAGTTCTTC.

The chain carries TRBV9 and TRBJ2-1; the D is unclear. Germline-derived CDR1 and CDR2 are SGDLS and YYNGEE. The CDR3 runs to 12 residues. Trimming stripped 3 bases from V and 9 bases from J, with 10 bases between. The CDR3 protein is CASSGTGVEQFF. The CDR3 region has the DNA TGTGCCAGCAGCGGTACTGGGGTTGAGCAGTTCTTC.

This clonotype showed up just a few times. The J gene is TRBJ1-6, the V gene TRBV9, with D hard to call. V was trimmed by 1 base and J by 0 bases, leaving 8 bases between them. The CDR3 has 16 residues. The germline V gene has CDR1 SGDLS and CDR2 YYNGEE. The DNA of the CDR3 is TGTGCCAGCAGCGTATCGGGTGACTCCTATAATTCACCCCTCCACTTT. This gives the protein CASSVSGDSYNSPLHF.

This clonotype came up many times. The chain combines TRBV9 with TRBJ1-6; the match to TRBD1 covers 8 bases. Germline CDR1 and CDR2: SGDLS and YYNGEE. The J segment lost 17 bases and the V segment lost 3 bases, leaving 4 bases of the junction unmatched. The CDR3 has 11 residues. The CDR3 protein is CASSDGTGVHF. The CDR3 DNA sequence: TGTGCCAGCAGCGACGGGACAGGAGTCCACTTT.

This clonotype counts as medium-sized. The CDR3 reads CASSVTTQGAPSYNEQFF. The CDR3 nucleotides read TGTGCCAGCAGCGTTACGACCCAGGGGGCTCCCTCCTACAATGAGCAGTTCTTC. V is TRBV9 and J is TRBJ2-1; 8 bases fit TRBD1. V was clipped by 2 bases and J by 0 bases; unmatched bases: 10. This CDR3 comprises 18 residues. The germline gives CDR1 SGDLS, CDR2 YYNGEE.

The table lists this clonotype with many counts. The chain has TRBV9 and TRBJ2-1; the match to TRBD1 covers 7 bases. The CDR3 extends over 15 amino acids. With 4 bases clipped from V and 5 bases from J, the junction kept 9 bases outside the gene matches. Germline V gene sequence: CDR1 SGDLS, CDR2 YYNGEE. CDR3 in DNA: TGTGCCAGCAGCCCCAGACAGGGTCCGAACAATGAGCAGTTCTTC. It yields the protein CASSPRQGPNNEQFF.

This clonotype appeared a few times. This sequence joins TRBV9 and TRBJ2-3, with 13 nucleotides matching TRBD2. Germline CDR1 and CDR2: SGDLS and YYNGEE. The length of the CDR3 is 16 residues. V lost 3 bases and J lost 2; bases outside the gene matches: 3. The CDR3 region is CASSGGLAGITDTQYF. The CDR3 DNA follows: TGTGCCAGCAGCGGGGGACTAGCGGGAATCACAGATACGCAGTATTTT.

This clonotype is medium-sized in the sample. The CDR3 region has the DNA TGTGCCAGCAGCGTAGAGGGCAGTGTGATGAACACTGAAGCTTTCTTT. Its translation is CASSVEGSVMNTEAFF. V is TRBV9 and J is TRBJ1-1; D is unclear. The germline V gene has CDR1 SGDLS and CDR2 YYNGEE. V was cut by 0 bases and J by 0 bases, with 12 bases left in between. The CDR3 sequence is 16 residues long. Looking up the rest from reference TRBV9 and TRBJ1-1 gives the full variable domain: DSGVTQTPKHLITATGQRVTLRCSPRSGDLSVYWYQQSLDQGLQFLIQYYNGEERAKGNILERFSAQQFPDLHSELNLSSLELGDSALYFCASSVEGSVMNTEAFFGQGTRLTVV.

This clonotype appeared a few times. CDR3 nucleotides: TGTGCCAGCAGCGTAGGGTCAGCCCGCTACAATGAGCAGTTCTTC. Its translation is CASSVGSARYNEQFF. The chain couples TRBV9 to TRBJ2-1; D remains unclear. Germline CDR1 is SGDLS and CDR2 is YYNGEE. This CDR3 has 15 amino acids. Trimming left V 0 bases short and J 3 bases short, with 10 bases between.

This clonotype was detected many times. CDR3 amino acids: CASSEVLSMNTEAFF. The CDR3 coding sequence is TGTGCCAGCAGCGAAGTACTGAGTATGAACACTGAAGCTTTCTTT. The rearrangement links TRBV9 to TRBJ1-1; no definite D call. Germline V gives CDR1 SGDLS, CDR2 YYNGEE. V shed 3 bases and J shed 0 bases, with 12 bases lying between them. The CDR3 spans 15 residues.

This clonotype was picked up many times. The J gene is TRBJ2-7, the V gene TRBV9; D possibly matches TRBD1 or TRBD2 (5 bases each). The CDR3 covers 13 residues. Trimming removed 0 bases from V and 4 bases from J, with 8 bases in between. CDR1 and CDR2 from the germline V gene are SGDLS and YYNGEE. Here the CDR3 reads CASSVGDGYEQYV. The CDR3 nucleotides are TGTGCCAGCAGCGTAGGGGACGGATACGAGCAGTACGTC.

This clonotype was seen ten or more times. The chain recombines TRBV9 with TRBJ2-1; no reliable D call. Trimming left V 0 bases short and J 5 bases short, with 6 bases between. CDR1 is SGDLS and CDR2 is YYNGEE in the germline V gene. The CDR3 runs to 13 residues. CDR3 protein: CASSVGQHNEQFF. The CDR3 DNA is TGTGCCAGCAGCGTAGGTCAGCACAATGAGCAGTTCTTC.

This clonotype was picked up many times. CDR3 sequence (DNA): TGTGCCAGCAGCACTAGCGGGGGGCTAACAGATACGCAGTATTTT. It codes for CASSTSGGLTDTQYF. The rearrangement links TRBV9 to TRBJ2-3, with 12 bases lining up with TRBD2. The V segment lost 4 bases and the J segment 3 bases; nucleotides outside the gene matches: 3. From germline, CDR1 is SGDLS and CDR2 YYNGEE. CDR3 length: 15 residues.

This clonotype was recorded a few times. The J gene is TRBJ2-1, the V gene TRBV9; the D gene could be TRBD1 or TRBD2 (7 bases each). The CDR3 spans 14 residues. Germline lookup yields CDR1 SGDLS and CDR2 YYNGEE. Trimming took 4 bases from V and 4 from J, leaving 12 bases between them. The CDR3 reads CASSPGGGYNEQFF. The CDR3 region has the DNA TGTGCCAGCAGCCCAGGGGGGGGGTACAATGAGCAGTTCTTC.